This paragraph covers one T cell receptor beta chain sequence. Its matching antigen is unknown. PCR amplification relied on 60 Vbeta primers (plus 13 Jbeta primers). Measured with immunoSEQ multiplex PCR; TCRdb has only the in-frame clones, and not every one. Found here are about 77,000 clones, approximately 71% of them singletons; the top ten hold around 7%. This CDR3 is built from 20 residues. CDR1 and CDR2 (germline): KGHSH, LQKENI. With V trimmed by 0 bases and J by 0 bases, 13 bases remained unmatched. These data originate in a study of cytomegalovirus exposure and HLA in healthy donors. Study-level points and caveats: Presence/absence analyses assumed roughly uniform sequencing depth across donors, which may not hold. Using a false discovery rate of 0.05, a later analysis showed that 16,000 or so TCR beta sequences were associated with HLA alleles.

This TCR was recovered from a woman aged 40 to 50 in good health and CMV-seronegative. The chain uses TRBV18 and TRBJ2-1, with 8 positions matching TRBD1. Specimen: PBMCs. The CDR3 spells CASSPPDRGSTLISYNEQFF. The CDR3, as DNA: TGTGCCAGCTCACCACCAGACAGGGGCTCTACGCTAATCTCCTACAATGAGCAGTTCTTC.